A selection of T cell receptor beta chains follows, all from one sample in a study of blood T cell repertoires in COVID-19. The repertoire was sequenced with immunoSEQ multiplex PCR; TCRdb's copy has only in-frame clones and lacks some. The repertoire holds about 65,000 clones, with about 81% as singletons. Source material: peripheral blood. These receptors were obtained from a man aged 80 or over with acute or convalescent COVID-19. CDR3s include the opening cysteine and the closing phenylalanine or tryptophan. The D gene is left open where the match is weak. Size is stated for part of the rows, as once, few or many counts, or as a class when the clone is expanded.

>-|-|TRBV6-1|TRBJ1-6
CASSDDVRSPLHF
TGTGCCAGCAGTGATGATGTGAGGTCACCCCTCCACTTT
>-|-|TRBV19|TRBJ1-1
CASSPTGNTEAFF
TGTGCCAGTAGTCCGACAGGGAACACTGAAGCTTTCTTT
>once|-|TRBV2|TRBJ2-7
CASSDWGPPAYEQYF
TGTGCCAGCAGTGATTGGGGGCCACCAGCCTACGAGCAGTACTTC
>-|-|TRBV4-2|TRBJ1-2
CASSQDQSTLGYTF
TGTGCCAGCAGCCAAGATCAGTCCACCTTAGGCTACACCTTC
>-|TRBD2|TRBV20-1|TRBJ2-5
CSASSPTSGGDQETQYF
TGCAGTGCTAGTTCCCCTACTAGCGGGGGAGACCAAGAGACCCAGTACTTC
>-|TRBD1|TRBV5-1|TRBJ1-4
CASSRTGKNEKLFF
TGCGCCAGCAGCCGGACAGGGAAAAATGAAAAACTGTTTTTT
>-|TRBD1|TRBV18|TRBJ2-7
CASSAGQGAYEQYF
TGTGCCAGCTCCGCGGGACAGGGTGCCTACGAGCAGTACTTC
>-|-|TRBV19|TRBJ2-1
CASRPTPSNEQFF
TGTGCCAGCCGACCGACACCCTCCAATGAGCAGTTCTTC
>-|TRBD1|TRBV6-6|TRBJ1-1
CASSPQNRGRGTEAFF
TGTGCCAGCAGTCCCCAAAACAGGGGGCGCGGTACTGAAGCTTTCTTT
>few|-|TRBV25-1|TRBJ1-2
CASSQGLNYGYTF
TGTGCCAGCAGTCAGGGCCTCAACTATGGCTACACCTTC
>-|TRBD2|TRBV18|TRBJ2-7
CASSPTGLAGGPYEQYF
TGTGCCAGCTCACCAACTGGACTAGCGGGGGGGCCGTACGAGCAGTACTTC
>-|TRBD1|TRBV5-1|TRBJ1-2
CASSRVRSGTGLSGYTF
TGCGCCAGCAGCCGAGTACGATCCGGGACAGGGTTAAGTGGCTACACCTTC
>-|-|TRBV5-1|TRBJ1-5
CASSFGANQPQHF
TGCGCCAGCAGCTTTGGGGCCAATCAGCCCCAGCATTTT
>-|-|TRBV6-1|TRBJ1-6
CASSEGGTLRGSPLHF
TGTGCCAGCAGTGAAGGTGGGACACTTCGCGGCTCACCCCTCCACTTT